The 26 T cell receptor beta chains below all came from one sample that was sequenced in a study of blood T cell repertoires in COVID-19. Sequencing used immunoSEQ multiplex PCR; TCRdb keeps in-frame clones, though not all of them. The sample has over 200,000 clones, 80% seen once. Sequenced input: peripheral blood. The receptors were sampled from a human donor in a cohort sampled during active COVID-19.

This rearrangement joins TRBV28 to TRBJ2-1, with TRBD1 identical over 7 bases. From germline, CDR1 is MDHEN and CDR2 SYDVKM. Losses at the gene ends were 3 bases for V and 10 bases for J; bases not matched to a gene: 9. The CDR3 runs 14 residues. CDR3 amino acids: CASSFPGGSHEQFF. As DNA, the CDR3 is TGTGCCAGCAGTTTTCCAGGGGGTTCCCACGAGCAGTTCTTC.

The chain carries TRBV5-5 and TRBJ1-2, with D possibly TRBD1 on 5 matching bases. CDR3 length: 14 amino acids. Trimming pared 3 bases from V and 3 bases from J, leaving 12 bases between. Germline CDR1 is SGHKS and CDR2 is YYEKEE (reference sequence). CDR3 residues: CASSSRVTDYGYTF. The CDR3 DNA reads TGTGCCAGCAGCTCCAGGGTGACGGACTATGGCTACACCTTC.

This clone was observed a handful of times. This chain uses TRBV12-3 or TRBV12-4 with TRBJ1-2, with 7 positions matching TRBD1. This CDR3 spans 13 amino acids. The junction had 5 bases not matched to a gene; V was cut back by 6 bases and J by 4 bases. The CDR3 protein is CASSRQGLYGYTF. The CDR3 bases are TGTGCCAGCAGCAGACAGGGTCTCTATGGCTACACCTTC.

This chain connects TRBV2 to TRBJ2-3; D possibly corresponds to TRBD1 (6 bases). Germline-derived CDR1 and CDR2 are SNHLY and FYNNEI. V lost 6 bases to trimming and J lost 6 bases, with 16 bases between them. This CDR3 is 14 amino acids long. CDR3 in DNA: TGTGCCAGCAGGCCCGCCAGGGGAACCGATACGCAGTATTTT. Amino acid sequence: CASRPARGTDTQYF.

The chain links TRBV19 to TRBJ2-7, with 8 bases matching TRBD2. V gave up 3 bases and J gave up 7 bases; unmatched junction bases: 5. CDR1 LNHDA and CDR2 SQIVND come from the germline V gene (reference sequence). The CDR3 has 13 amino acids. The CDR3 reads CASSIPGLEEQYF. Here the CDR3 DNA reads TGTGCCAGTAGTATCCCGGGACTAGAAGAGCAGTACTTC.

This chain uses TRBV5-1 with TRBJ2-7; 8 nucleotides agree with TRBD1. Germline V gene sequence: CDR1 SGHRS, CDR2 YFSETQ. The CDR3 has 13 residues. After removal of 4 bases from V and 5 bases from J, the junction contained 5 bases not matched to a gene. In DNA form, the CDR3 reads TGCGCCAGCAGCGTCAGGGGGCAACACGAGCAGTACTTC. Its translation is CASSVRGQHEQYF.

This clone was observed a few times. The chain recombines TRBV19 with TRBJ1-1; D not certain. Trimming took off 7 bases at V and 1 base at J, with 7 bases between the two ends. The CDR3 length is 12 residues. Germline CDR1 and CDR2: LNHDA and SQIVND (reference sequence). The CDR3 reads CASIARNTEAFF. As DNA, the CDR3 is TGTGCCAGTATTGCGAGGAACACTGAAGCTTTCTTT.

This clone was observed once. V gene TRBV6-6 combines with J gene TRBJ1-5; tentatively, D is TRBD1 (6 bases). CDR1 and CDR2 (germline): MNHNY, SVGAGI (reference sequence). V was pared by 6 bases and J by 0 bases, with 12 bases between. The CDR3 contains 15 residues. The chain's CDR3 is CASRKGQSSNQPQHF. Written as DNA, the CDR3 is TGTGCCAGCAGAAAAGGACAGAGTAGCAATCAGCCCCAGCATTTT.

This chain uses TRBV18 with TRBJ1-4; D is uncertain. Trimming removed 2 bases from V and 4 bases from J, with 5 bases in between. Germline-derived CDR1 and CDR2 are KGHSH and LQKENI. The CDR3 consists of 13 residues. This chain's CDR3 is CASSPSINEKLFF. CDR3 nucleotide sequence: TGTGCCAGCTCACCATCCATTAATGAAAAACTGTTTTTT.

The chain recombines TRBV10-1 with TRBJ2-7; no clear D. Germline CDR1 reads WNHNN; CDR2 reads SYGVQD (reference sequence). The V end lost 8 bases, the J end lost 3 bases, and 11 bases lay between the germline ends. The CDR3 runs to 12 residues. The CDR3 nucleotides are TGCGCCAGCTCCAGGTCGAGCTACGAGCAGTACTTC. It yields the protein CASSRSSYEQYF.

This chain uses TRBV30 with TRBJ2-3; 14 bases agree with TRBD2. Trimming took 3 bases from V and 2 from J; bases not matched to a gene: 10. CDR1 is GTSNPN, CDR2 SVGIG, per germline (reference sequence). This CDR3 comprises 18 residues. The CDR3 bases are TGTGCCTGGAGGATCCGACTAGCGGGAGGGCCGGACACAGATACGCAGTATTTT. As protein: CAWRIRLAGGPDTDTQYF. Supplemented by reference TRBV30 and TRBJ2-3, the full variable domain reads SQTIHQWPATLVQPVGSPLSLECTVEGTSNPNLYWYRQAAGRGLQLLFYSVGIGQISSEVPQNLSASRPQDRQFILSSKKLLLSDSGFYLCAWRIRLAGGPDTDTQYFGPGTRLTVL.

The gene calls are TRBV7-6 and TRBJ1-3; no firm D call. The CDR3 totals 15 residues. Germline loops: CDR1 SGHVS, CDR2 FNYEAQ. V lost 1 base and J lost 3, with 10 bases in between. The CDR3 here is CASSLGEYRGNTIYF. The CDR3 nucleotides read TGTGCCAGCAGCTTAGGGGAGTATCGTGGAAACACCATATATTTT.

The CDR3, as DNA: TGTGCCAGCAGCTTAGCGCTCAGGGGCCATAGCACAGATACGCAGTATTTT. Its translation is CASSLALRGHSTDTQYF. This chain links TRBV7-2 with TRBJ2-3; D is possibly TRBD1 (6 bases). From germline, CDR1 is SGHTA and CDR2 FQGNSA. The CDR3 extends over 17 amino acids. Trimming stripped 0 bases from V and 0 bases from J, with 13 bases between.

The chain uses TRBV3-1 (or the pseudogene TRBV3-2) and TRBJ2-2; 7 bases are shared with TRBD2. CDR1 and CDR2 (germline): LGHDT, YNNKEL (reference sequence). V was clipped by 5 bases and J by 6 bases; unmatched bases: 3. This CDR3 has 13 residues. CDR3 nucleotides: TGTGCCAGCAGCGAAGGACTAGCCGGGGAGCTGTTTTTT. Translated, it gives CASSEGLAGELFF.

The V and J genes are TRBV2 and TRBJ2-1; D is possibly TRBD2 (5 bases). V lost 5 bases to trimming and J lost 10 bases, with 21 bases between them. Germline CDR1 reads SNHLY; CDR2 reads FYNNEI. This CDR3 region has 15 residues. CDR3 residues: CASSLGLGGFGEQFF. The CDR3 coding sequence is TGTGCCAGCAGTCTAGGGCTTGGCGGGTTCGGGGAGCAGTTCTTC. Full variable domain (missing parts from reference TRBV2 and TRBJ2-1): EPEVTQTPSHQVTQMGQEVILRCVPISNHLYFYWYRQILGQKVEFLVSFYNNEISEKSEIFDDQFSVERPDGSNFTLKIRSTKLEDSAMYFCASSLGLGGFGEQFFGPGTRLTVL.

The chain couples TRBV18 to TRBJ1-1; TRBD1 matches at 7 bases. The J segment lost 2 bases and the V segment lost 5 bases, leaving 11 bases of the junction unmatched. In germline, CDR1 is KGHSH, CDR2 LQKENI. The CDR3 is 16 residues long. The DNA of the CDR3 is TGTGCCAGCTCAGCCATCCCCGGGACAGCCAACACTGAAGCTTTCTTT. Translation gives CASSAIPGTANTEAFF.

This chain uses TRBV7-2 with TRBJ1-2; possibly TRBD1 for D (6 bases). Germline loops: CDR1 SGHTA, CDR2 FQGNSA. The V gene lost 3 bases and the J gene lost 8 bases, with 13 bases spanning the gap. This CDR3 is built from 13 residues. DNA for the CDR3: TGTGCCAGCAGCTTCACAGGGCCGGGGGGCTACACCTTC. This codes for CASSFTGPGGYTF.

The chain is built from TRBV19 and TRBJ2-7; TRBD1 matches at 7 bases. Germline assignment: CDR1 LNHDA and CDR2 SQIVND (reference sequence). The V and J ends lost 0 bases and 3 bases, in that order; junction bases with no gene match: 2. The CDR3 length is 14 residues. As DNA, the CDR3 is TGTGCCAGTAGTATAGACAGGGGGTTCTACGAGCAGTACTTC. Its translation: CASSIDRGFYEQYF. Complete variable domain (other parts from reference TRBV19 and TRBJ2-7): DGGITQSPKYLFRKEGQNVTLSCEQNLNHDAMYWYRQDPGQGLRLIYYSQIVNDFQKGDIAEGYSVSREKKESFPLTVTSAQKNPTAFYLCASSIDRGFYEQYFGPGTRLTVT.

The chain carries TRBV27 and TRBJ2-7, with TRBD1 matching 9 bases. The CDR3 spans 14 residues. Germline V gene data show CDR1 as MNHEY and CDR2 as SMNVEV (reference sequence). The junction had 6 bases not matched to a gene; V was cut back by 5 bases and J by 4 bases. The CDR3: CASSGTGLAYEQYF. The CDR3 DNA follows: TGTGCCAGCAGTGGGACAGGGCTGGCGTACGAGCAGTACTTC.

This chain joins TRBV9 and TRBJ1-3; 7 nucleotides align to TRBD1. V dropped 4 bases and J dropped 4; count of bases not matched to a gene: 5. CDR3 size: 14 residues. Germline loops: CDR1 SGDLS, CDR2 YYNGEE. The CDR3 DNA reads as TGTGCCAGCAGCCCCTCAGGGGGAGGAAACACCATATATTTT. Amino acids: CASSPSGGGNTIYF.

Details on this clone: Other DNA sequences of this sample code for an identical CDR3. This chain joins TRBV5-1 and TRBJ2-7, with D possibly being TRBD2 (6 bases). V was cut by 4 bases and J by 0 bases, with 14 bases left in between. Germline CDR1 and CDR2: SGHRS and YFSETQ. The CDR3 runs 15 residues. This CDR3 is CASSLGGTSSYEQYF. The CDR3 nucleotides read TGCGCCAGCAGCCTTGGGGGGACCAGCTCCTACGAGCAGTACTTC.

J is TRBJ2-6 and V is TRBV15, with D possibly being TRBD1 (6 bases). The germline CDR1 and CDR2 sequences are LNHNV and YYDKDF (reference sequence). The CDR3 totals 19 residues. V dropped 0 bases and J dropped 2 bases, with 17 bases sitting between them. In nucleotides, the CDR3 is TGTGCCACCAGCAGAGATCGCGGCAGGGGTAACCCTGGGGCCAACGTCCTGACTTTC. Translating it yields CATSRDRGRGNPGANVLTF.

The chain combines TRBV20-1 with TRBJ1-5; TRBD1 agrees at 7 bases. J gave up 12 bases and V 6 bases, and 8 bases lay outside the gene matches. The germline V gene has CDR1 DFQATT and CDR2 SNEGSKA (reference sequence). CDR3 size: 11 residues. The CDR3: CSANRQGLQHF. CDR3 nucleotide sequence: TGCAGTGCCAATCGACAGGGCCTCCAGCATTTT.

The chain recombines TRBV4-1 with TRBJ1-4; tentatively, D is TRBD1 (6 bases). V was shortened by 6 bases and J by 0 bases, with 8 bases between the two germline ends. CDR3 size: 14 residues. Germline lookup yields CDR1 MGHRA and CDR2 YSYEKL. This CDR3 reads CASSQGPTNEKLFF. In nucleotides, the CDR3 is TGCGCCAGCAGTCAGGGGCCAACTAATGAAAAACTGTTTTTT.

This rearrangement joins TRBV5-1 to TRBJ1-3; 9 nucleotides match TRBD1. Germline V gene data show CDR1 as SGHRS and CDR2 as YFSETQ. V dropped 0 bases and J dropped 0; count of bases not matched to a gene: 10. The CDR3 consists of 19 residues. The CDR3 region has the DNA TGCGCCAGCAGCTTGGCTTTGTTGGACAGGGGAGGCTCTGGAAACACCATATATTTT. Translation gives CASSLALLDRGGSGNTIYF. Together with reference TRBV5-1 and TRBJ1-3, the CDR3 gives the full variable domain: KAGVTQTPRYLIKTRGQQVTLSCSPISGHRSVSWYQQTPGQGLQFLFEYFSETQRNKGNFPGRFSGRQFSNSRSEMNVSTLELGDSALYLCASSLALLDRGGSGNTIYFGEGSWLTVV.

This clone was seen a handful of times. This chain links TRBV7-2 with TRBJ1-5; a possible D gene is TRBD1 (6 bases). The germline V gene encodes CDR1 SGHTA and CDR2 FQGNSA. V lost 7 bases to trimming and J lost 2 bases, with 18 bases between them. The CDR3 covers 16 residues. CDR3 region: CASTAGGGLGNQPQHF. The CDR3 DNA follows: TGTGCCAGCACAGCGGGAGGGGGGCTCGGCAATCAGCCCCAGCATTTT.